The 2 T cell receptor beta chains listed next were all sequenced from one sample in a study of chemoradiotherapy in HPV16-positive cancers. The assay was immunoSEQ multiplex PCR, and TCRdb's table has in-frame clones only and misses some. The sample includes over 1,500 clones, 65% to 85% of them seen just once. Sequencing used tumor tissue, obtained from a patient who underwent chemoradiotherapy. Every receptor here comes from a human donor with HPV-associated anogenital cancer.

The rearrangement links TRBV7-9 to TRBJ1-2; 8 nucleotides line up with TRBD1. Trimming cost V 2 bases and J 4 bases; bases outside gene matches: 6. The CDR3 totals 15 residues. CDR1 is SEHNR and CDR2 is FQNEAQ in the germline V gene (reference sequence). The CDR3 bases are TGTGCCAGCAGCTTACCAGGGGGCGCGACCTATGGCTACACCTTC. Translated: CASSLPGGATYGYTF. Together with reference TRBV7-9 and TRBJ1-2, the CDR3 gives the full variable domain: DTGVSQNPRHKITKRGQNVTFRCDPISEHNRLYWYRQTLGQGPEFLTYFQNEAQLEKSRLLSDRFSAERPKGSFSTLEIQRTEQGDSAMYLCASSLPGGATYGYTFGSGTRLTVV.

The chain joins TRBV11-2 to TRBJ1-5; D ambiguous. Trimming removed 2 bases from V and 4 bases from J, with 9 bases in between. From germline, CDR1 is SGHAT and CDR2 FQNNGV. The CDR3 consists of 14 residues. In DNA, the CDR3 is TGTGCCAGCAGCTTATCACAACCTAATCAGCCCCAGCATTTT. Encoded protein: CASSLSQPNQPQHF.